A single sample gave rise to the 25 T cell receptor beta chains below, sequenced in a study of blood T cell repertoires in COVID-19. Generated by immunoSEQ multiplex PCR, the TCRdb table keeps only in-frame clones and is missing some. The table has more than 150,000 clones, roughly three quarters seen once. Material: peripheral blood. These receptors all stem from a man in his fifties or sixties with active or convalescent COVID-19.

The chain uses TRBV5-5 and TRBJ2-2, with a tentative D call TRBD1 (6 bases). In germline, CDR1 is SGHKS, CDR2 YYEKEE (reference sequence). V was cut by 1 base and J by 5 bases, with 12 bases left in between. The CDR3 length is 15 residues. CDR3 sequence (DNA): TGTGCCAGCAGCTTGTTACAGGGTGAAACCGGGGAGCTGTTTTTT. Protein sequence: CASSLLQGETGELFF.

The gene calls are TRBV6-5 and TRBJ2-7; D possibly corresponds to TRBD1 (6 bases). Germline loops: CDR1 MNHEY, CDR2 SVGAGI. The CDR3 has 15 residues. Deletions cut 4 bases from V and 3 bases from J, with 16 bases between. CDR3 loop: CASSFIQQGNYEQYF. The CDR3 DNA reads as TGTGCCAGCAGTTTTATTCAACAGGGAAACTACGAGCAGTACTTC.

The CDR3 loop is CASSSEGAEQYF. In DNA, the CDR3 is TGTGCCAGCAGCTCCGAAGGAGCTGAGCAGTACTTC. The genes are TRBV7-6 and TRBJ2-7; D is ambiguous. V shed 4 bases and J shed 7 bases, with 11 bases lying between them. The CDR3 sequence is 12 residues long. Germline assignment: CDR1 SGHVS and CDR2 FNYEAQ.

The genes are TRBV12-3 or TRBV12-4 and TRBJ2-5; 8 bases agree with TRBD2. The trim removed 10 bases at V and 1 base at J, leaving 5 bases unmatched. The CDR3 spans 13 residues. The CDR3 DNA reads TGTGCCACGCATGCGGGGGGCCAAGAGACCCAGTACTTC. It translates to CATHAGGQETQYF.

The chain couples TRBV7-3 to TRBJ1-5; TRBD1 matches at 7 bases. The V gene's germline CDR1 is SGHTA and CDR2 FQGTGA. The V segment lost 2 bases and the J segment 7 bases; nucleotides outside the gene matches: 2. The CDR3 has 13 amino acids. The CDR3 region is CASSLLQGQPQHF. For the CDR3, the DNA is TGTGCCAGCAGCTTATTACAGGGGCAGCCCCAGCATTTT.

This clone showed up just a few times. The rearrangement links TRBV11-3 to TRBJ2-1, with TRBD2 identical over 8 bases. Unmatched junction bases numbered 8, after V lost 4 bases and J lost 9 bases. The CDR3 has 14 residues. Germline V gene sequence: CDR1 SGHNT, CDR2 YENEEA. The CDR3 sequence is CASSSSAGVGEQFF. CDR3 nucleotide sequence: TGTGCCAGCAGCTCATCAGCGGGAGTGGGTGAGCAGTTCTTC.

The V and J genes are TRBV5-1 and TRBJ2-7, with D hard to call. This CDR3 region has 14 residues. With 0 bases removed from V and 0 bases from J, the gap between germline ends came to 7 bases. CDR1 is SGHRS, CDR2 YFSETQ, per germline. As DNA, the CDR3 is TGCGCCAGCAGCTTGGGTAGCTACTCCTACGAGCAGTACTTC. Its protein is CASSLGSYSYEQYF.

This clone was detected once. The rearrangement uses TRBV19 and TRBJ1-5; D call uncertain. Germline CDR1 and CDR2: LNHDA and SQIVND (reference sequence). The ends were cut back, 5 bases at V and 0 bases at J, with 8 bases in the middle. CDR3 size: 14 residues. The CDR3 sequence is CASSPADSNQPQHF. The CDR3 coding sequence is TGTGCCAGTAGTCCGGCGGATAGCAATCAGCCCCAGCATTTT.

As concerns this clone: Other DNA sequences from this sample encode an identical CDR3 as well. The gene calls are TRBV5-1 and TRBJ2-7, with 8 bases lining up with TRBD1. The germline CDR1 and CDR2 sequences are SGHRS and YFSETQ. V was pared by 0 bases and J by 0 bases, with 2 bases of the junction left unmatched. The CDR3 totals 15 residues. The CDR3: CASSLAGTGSYEQYF. The CDR3, as DNA: TGCGCCAGCAGCTTGGCGGGGACAGGCTCCTACGAGCAGTACTTC.

The V call is TRBV2, the J call TRBJ2-5, with 7 bases lining up with TRBD1. This CDR3 region has 17 residues. Germline V gives CDR1 SNHLY, CDR2 FYNNEI. Trimming at V came to 0 bases and at J to 7 bases, leaving 14 bases not matched to a gene. The CDR3 sequence: CASSEALEGGLKGTQYF. CDR3 nucleotides: TGTGCCAGCAGTGAAGCGCTTGAAGGGGGCTTAAAGGGGACCCAGTACTTC.

The chain couples TRBV30 to TRBJ2-6; 11 positions agree with TRBD2. After removal of 3 bases from V and 3 bases from J, the junction contained 4 bases not matched to a gene. This CDR3 has 16 residues. Germline CDR1 and CDR2: GTSNPN and SVGIG (reference sequence). The CDR3 sequence is CAWRTSGNLGANVLTF. The CDR3 DNA reads TGTGCCTGGAGGACTAGCGGGAATCTTGGGGCCAACGTCCTGACTTTC.

The chain joins TRBV25-1 to TRBJ2-7; 10 nucleotides agree with TRBD1. CDR1 MGHDK and CDR2 SYGVNS come from the germline V gene. V gave up 4 bases and J gave up 2 bases; unmatched junction bases: 8. The CDR3 totals 16 residues. In DNA, the CDR3 is TGTGCCAGCAGTGGTAACCCGGGACAGGGGACCTACGAGCAGTACTTC. Translation: CASSGNPGQGTYEQYF.

The gene calls are TRBV5-1 and TRBJ2-7, with D possibly matching TRBD1 (5 bases). Trimming cost V 0 bases and J 2 bases, with 9 bases left between them. This CDR3 has 14 residues. Germline V gene data show CDR1 as SGHRS and CDR2 as YFSETQ. CDR3 sequence reads: CASSLAAGTYEQYF. The CDR3 bases are TGCGCCAGCAGCTTGGCGGCAGGGACCTACGAGCAGTACTTC.

The CDR3 DNA follows: TGTGCCAGCAGCCCCTCGACAGGGTTCAGCACTGAAGCTTTCTTT. Residues: CASSPSTGFSTEAFF. The chain links TRBV4-2 to TRBJ1-1, with 7 bases fitting TRBD1. J lost 4 bases, V lost 4 bases, and 9 bases had no gene match. In germline, CDR1 is LGHNA, CDR2 YNFKEQ. The CDR3 length is 15 residues.

The chain carries TRBV7-6 and TRBJ2-7; TRBD1 is a possible D gene (6 bases). The CDR3 is made up of 14 amino acids. With 4 bases removed from V and 6 bases from J, the gap between germline ends came to 16 bases. The germline V gene encodes CDR1 SGHVS and CDR2 FNYEAQ. The CDR3, as DNA: TGTGCCAGCAGCTCCGCCGGGACACCAGTCGAGCAGTACTTC. It is translated as CASSSAGTPVEQYF.

The chain couples TRBV10-3 to TRBJ2-2; 11 bases match TRBD2. V trimming: 7 bases; J trimming: 5 bases; junction bases outside the gene matches: 0. Per germline, CDR1 ENHRY and CDR2 SYGVKD. The CDR3 is 13 amino acids. This chain's CDR3 is CAITSGRTGELFF. Written as DNA, the CDR3 is TGTGCCATCACTAGCGGGAGGACCGGGGAGCTGTTTTTT.

The count of this clone is one. The V and J genes are TRBV29-1 and TRBJ2-7; D is possibly TRBD1 (6 bases). V gave up 5 bases and J gave up 3 bases, with 14 bases separating them. Germline values: CDR1 SQVTM, CDR2 ANQGSEA. The CDR3 extends over 13 amino acids. CDR3 loop: CSVPDRLGYEQYF. DNA for the CDR3: TGCAGCGTTCCTGACAGGCTAGGCTACGAGCAGTACTTC.

V usage is TRBV12-3 or TRBV12-4 and J usage is TRBJ2-7; 9 bases align to TRBD1. The length of the CDR3 is 13 residues. After removal of 6 bases from V and 7 bases from J, the junction contained 7 bases not matched to a gene. This CDR3 reads CASSQQGAGEQYF. Written as DNA, the CDR3 is TGTGCCAGCAGCCAACAGGGGGCTGGGGAGCAGTACTTC.

This clone showed up just once. The rearrangement uses TRBV19 and TRBJ2-5; 7 bases agree with TRBD2. After removal of 7 bases from V and 5 bases from J, the junction contained 25 bases not matched to a gene. The germline V gene encodes CDR1 LNHDA and CDR2 SQIVND (reference sequence). CDR3 length: 19 amino acids. The CDR3 DNA sequence: TGTGCCAGTACGGAAGGACCCCCGACGGCCACTAGCGCCTCGGAGACCCAGTACTTC. Amino acids: CASTEGPPTATSASETQYF. The whole variable domain, remainder taken from reference TRBV19 and TRBJ2-5, is DGGITQSPKYLFRKEGQNVTLSCEQNLNHDAMYWYRQDPGQGLRLIYYSQIVNDFQKGDIAEGYSVSREKKESFPLTVTSAQKNPTAFYLCASTEGPPTATSASETQYFGPGTRLLVL.

This clone has more than one count but fewer than ten. The chain is built from TRBV7-2 and TRBJ1-1; 7 nucleotides agree with TRBD1. Germline lookup yields CDR1 SGHTA and CDR2 FQGNSA. The junction had 7 bases not matched to a gene; V was cut back by 5 bases and J by 7 bases. This CDR3 has 13 residues. CDR3 protein: CASSPGQAHEAFF. The CDR3 nucleotides read TGTGCCAGCAGCCCAGGACAGGCCCATGAAGCTTTCTTT.

The J gene is TRBJ2-7, the V gene TRBV9, with D possibly matching TRBD1 (6 bases). The V gene's germline CDR1 is SGDLS and CDR2 YYNGEE. The V end lost 0 bases, the J end lost 3 bases, and 13 bases lay between the germline ends. The CDR3 covers 15 residues. CDR3 sequence (DNA): TGTGCCAGCAGCGTAGCTGCGACAGGACTCTACGAGCAGTACTTC. This encodes CASSVAATGLYEQYF.

The gene calls are TRBV6-5 and TRBJ1-2; D might be TRBD1 (6 bases). Trimming took 8 bases from V and 8 from J, leaving 15 bases between them. Germline-derived CDR1 and CDR2 are MNHEY and SVGAGI. The CDR3 extends over 12 amino acids. The CDR3 region has the DNA TGTGCCAGCGCTGACAGGTTGGCGGGCTACACCTTC. Translating it yields CASADRLAGYTF.

This chain links TRBV7-9 with TRBJ1-1, with TRBD1 identical over 11 bases. J was trimmed by 3 bases and V by 5 bases; bases with no gene match: 8. This CDR3 has 16 residues. Germline V gives CDR1 SEHNR, CDR2 FQNEAQ (reference sequence). In DNA form, the CDR3 reads TGTGCCAGCAGCCCGGACAGGGGGCAGTTTGACACTGAAGCTTTCTTT. Protein: CASSPDRGQFDTEAFF.

The chain recombines TRBV29-1 with TRBJ1-3; the D is unclear. The germline V and J ends were trimmed by 4 bases and 3 bases, with 10 bases remaining between them. The germline V gene has CDR1 SQVTM and CDR2 ANQGSEA. The CDR3 spans 13 residues. The CDR3 loop is CSVGDGGGNTIYF. CDR3 nucleotides: TGCAGCGTTGGTGATGGAGGTGGAAACACCATATATTTT.

This clone was seen just once. J is TRBJ2-5 and V is TRBV27; no definite D call. CDR1 and CDR2 (germline): MNHEY, SMNVEV (reference sequence). The CDR3 is made up of 13 amino acids. V dropped 2 bases and J dropped 1 base, with 5 bases sitting between them. The CDR3 reads CASSLNGQETQYF. DNA for the CDR3: TGTGCCAGCAGTTTAAACGGCCAAGAGACCCAGTACTTC.